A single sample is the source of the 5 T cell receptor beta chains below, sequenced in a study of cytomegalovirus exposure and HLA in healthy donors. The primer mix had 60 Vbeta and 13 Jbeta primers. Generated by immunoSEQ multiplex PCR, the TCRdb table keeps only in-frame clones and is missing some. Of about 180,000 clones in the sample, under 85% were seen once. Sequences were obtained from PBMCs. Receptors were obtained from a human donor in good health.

The CDR3 nucleotides are TGTGCCAGCAGCCAAGACAGGTCTGGAGGCTACACCTTC. Translating gives CASSQDRSGGYTF. The rearrangement links TRBV7-3 to TRBJ1-2; D may be TRBD1 (6 bases). CDR3 size: 13 residues. Germline values: CDR1 SGHTA, CDR2 FQGTGA. Trimming removed 5 bases at V and 8 bases at J, with 15 bases between.

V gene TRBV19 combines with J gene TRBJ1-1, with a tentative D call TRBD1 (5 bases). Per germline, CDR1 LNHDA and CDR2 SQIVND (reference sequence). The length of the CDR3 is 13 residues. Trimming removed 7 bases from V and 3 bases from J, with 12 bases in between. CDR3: CASNGGMDTEAFF. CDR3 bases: TGTGCCAGTAATGGGGGGATGGACACTGAAGCTTTCTTT. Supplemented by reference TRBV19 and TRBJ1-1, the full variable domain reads DGGITQSPKYLFRKEGQNVTLSCEQNLNHDAMYWYRQDPGQGLRLIYYSQIVNDFQKGDIAEGYSVSREKKESFPLTVTSAQKNPTAFYLCASNGGMDTEAFFGQGTRLTVV.

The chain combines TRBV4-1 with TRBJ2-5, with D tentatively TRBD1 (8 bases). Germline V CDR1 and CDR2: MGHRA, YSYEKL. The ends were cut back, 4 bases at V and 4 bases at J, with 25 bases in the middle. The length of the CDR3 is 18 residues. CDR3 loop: CASSPRRLQTGEGETQYF. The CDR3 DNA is TGCGCCAGCAGCCCTCGACGCCTGCAGACAGGGGAGGGAGAGACCCAGTACTTC.

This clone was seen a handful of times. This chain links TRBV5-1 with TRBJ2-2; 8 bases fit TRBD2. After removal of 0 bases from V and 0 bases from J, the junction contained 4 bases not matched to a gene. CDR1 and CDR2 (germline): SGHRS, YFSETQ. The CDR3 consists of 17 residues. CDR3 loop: CASSLALGGANTGELFF. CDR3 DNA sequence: TGCGCCAGCAGCTTGGCCCTCGGGGGGGCGAACACCGGGGAGCTGTTTTTT.

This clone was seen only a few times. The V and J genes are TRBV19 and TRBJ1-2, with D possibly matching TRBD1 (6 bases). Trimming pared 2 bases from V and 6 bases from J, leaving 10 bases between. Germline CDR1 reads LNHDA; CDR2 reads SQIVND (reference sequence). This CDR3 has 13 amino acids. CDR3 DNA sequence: TGTGCCAGTAGTATACGGACAGATGATGGCTACACCTTC. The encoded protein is CASSIRTDDGYTF.